This T cell receptor (beta chain) was found in a study of cytomegalovirus exposure and HLA in healthy donors. The germline gives CDR1 SGHAT, CDR2 FQNNGV. The CDR3 consists of 14 residues. Trimming removed 3 bases at V and 1 base at J, with 9 bases between. This PCR relied on a set of 60 Vbeta primers and 13 Jbeta primers. This table comes from immunoSEQ multiplex PCR, and its TCRdb copy is limited to in-frame clones, with some not included. The sample contains about 160,000 clones, roughly 82% of which appear only once. Sequencing used PBMCs. This TCR came from a woman in her forties or fifties in good health and CMV-seropositive. This chain connects TRBV11-2 to TRBJ1-1, with D maybe TRBD1 (6 bases). The CDR3 nucleotides are TGTGCCAGCAGCTTTACGGACAGGAACACTGAAGCTTTCTTT. It encodes CASSFTDRNTEAFF.